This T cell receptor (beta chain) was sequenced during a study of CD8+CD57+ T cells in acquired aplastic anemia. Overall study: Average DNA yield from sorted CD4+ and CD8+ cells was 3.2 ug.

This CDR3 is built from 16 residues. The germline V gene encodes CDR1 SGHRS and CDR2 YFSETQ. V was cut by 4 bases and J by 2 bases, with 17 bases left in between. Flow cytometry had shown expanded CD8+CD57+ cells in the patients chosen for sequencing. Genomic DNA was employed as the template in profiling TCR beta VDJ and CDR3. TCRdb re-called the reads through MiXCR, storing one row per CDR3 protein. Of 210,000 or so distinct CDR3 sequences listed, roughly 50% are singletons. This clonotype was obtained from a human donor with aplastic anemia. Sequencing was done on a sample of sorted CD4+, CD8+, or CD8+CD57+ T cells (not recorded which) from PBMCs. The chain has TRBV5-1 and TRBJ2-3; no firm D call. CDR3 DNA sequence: TGCGCCAGCAGCATATACTACGTTAGGGCCACAGATACGCAGTATTTT. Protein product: CASSIYYVRATDTQYF.